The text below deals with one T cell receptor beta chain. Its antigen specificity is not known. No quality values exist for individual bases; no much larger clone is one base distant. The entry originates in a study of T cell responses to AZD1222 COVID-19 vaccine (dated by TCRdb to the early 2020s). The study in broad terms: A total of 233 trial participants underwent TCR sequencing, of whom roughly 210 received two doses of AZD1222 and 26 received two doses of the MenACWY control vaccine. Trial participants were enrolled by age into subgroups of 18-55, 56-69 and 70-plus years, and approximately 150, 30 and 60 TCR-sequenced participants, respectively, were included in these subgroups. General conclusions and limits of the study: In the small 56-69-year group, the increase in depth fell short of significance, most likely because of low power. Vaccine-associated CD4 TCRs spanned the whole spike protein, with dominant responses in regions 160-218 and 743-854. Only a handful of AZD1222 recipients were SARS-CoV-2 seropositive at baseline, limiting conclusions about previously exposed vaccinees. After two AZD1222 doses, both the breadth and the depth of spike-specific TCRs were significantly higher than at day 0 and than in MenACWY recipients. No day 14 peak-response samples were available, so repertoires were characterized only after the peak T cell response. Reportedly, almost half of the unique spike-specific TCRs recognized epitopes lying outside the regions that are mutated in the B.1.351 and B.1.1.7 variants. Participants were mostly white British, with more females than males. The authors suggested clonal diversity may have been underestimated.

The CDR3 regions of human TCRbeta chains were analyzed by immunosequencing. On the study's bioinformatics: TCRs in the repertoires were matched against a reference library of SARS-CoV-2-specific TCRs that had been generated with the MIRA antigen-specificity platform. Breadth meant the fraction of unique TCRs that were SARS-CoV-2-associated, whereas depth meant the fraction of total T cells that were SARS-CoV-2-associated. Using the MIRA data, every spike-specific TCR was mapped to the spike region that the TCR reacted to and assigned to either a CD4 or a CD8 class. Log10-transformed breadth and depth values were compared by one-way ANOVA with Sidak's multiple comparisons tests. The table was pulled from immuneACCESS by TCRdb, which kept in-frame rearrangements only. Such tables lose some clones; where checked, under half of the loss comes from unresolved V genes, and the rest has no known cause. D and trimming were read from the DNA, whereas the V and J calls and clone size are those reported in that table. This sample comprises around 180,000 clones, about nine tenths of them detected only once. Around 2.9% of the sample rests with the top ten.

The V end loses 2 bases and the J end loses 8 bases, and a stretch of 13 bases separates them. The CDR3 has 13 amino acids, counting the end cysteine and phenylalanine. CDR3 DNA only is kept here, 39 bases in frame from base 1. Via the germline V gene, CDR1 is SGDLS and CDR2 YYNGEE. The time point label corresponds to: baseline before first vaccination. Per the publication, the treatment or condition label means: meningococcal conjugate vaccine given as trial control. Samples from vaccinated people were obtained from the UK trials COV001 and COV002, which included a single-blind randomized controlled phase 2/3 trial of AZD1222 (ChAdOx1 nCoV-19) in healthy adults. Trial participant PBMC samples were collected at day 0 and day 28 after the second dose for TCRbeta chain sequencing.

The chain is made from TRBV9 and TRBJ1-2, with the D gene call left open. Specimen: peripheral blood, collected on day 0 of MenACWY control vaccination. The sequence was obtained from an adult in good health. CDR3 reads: CASSVNEARGYTF. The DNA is TGTGCCAGCAGCGTCAATGAGGCTCGAGGCTACACCTTC.